One sample yielded the 20 T cell receptor beta chains listed below, sequenced in a study of blood T cell repertoires in COVID-19. Produced via immunoSEQ multiplex PCR; TCRdb's table is partial and in-frame only. The sample contains tens of thousands of clones, around 81% of which appear only once. The sample comprised peripheral blood. Receptors originate from a man aged 50-59 years with active COVID-19.

This sequence joins TRBV9 and TRBJ2-2, with 8 bases matching TRBD1. V lost 2 bases to trimming and J lost 2 bases; unmatched junction nucleotides: 8. CDR3 length: 17 amino acids. Germline V gene sequence: CDR1 SGDLS, CDR2 YYNGEE. This CDR3 reads CASSVPRQGINTGELFF. DNA of the CDR3: TGTGCCAGCAGCGTCCCCCGACAGGGGATAAACACCGGGGAGCTGTTTTTT.

The table lists this clone with a count of one. Other DNA sequences in this sample translate to the same CDR3. The chain uses TRBV2 and TRBJ1-5, with 11 bases lining up with TRBD1. The CDR3 extends over 14 amino acids. With 3 bases clipped from V and 7 bases from J, the junction kept 2 bases outside the gene matches. Germline V gene sequence: CDR1 SNHLY, CDR2 FYNNEI. CDR3 sequence reads: CASSEGQGEQPQHF. The CDR3 coding sequence is TGTGCCAGCAGTGAGGGACAGGGGGAACAGCCCCAGCATTTT.

The sample holds one count of this clone. The V and J genes are TRBV6-5 and TRBJ2-1, with TRBD1 identical over 11 bases. V shed 8 bases and J 10 bases; nucleotides not matched to a gene: 4. The CDR3 consists of 12 residues. From germline, CDR1 is MNHEY and CDR2 SVGAGI. DNA of the CDR3: TGTGCCAGCCGGACAGGGGGCAAAGAGCAGTTCTTC. This codes for CASRTGGKEQFF.

This clone has a handful of counts. This sequence joins TRBV5-8 and TRBJ2-2; D is possibly TRBD1 (6 bases). CDR1 is SGHTS, CDR2 YDEGEE, per germline. This CDR3 is built from 14 residues. V lost 4 bases, J lost 5 bases, and 12 bases lay in between. CDR3 bases: TGTGCCAGCAGCACAGGGCGGAGTACCGGGGAGCTGTTTTTT. As protein: CASSTGRSTGELFF.

The chain carries TRBV7-2 and TRBJ2-3, with 9 bases fitting TRBD2. CDR3 length: 16 amino acids. In germline, CDR1 is SGHTA, CDR2 FQGNSA. The V segment lost 5 bases and the J segment 3 bases; nucleotides outside the gene matches: 9. The CDR3 reads CASSDGAGGPTDTQYF. CDR3 nucleotides: TGTGCCAGCAGCGACGGTGCGGGGGGGCCTACAGATACGCAGTATTTT.

The V gene is TRBV6-5, the J gene TRBJ1-1; tentatively, D is TRBD1 (5 bases). Trimming removed 4 bases at V and 0 bases at J, with 9 bases between. Germline CDR1 MNHEY, CDR2 SVGAGI. This CDR3 region has 14 residues. CDR3: CASSLQVLNTEAFF. The CDR3, as DNA: TGTGCCAGCAGTTTACAGGTCTTGAACACTGAAGCTTTCTTT.

This clone was recorded once. The V gene is TRBV6-2 or TRBV6-3, the J gene TRBJ2-5; D gene unclear. V was pared by 0 bases and J by 4 bases, with 12 bases between. CDR3 size: 15 residues. The germline CDR1 and CDR2 sequences are MNHEY and SVGEGT. CDR3 sequence reads: CASSYSIARGETQYF. CDR3 sequence (DNA): TGTGCCAGCAGTTACTCGATTGCTAGAGGAGAGACCCAGTACTTC.

This sequence joins TRBV12-3 or TRBV12-4 and TRBJ2-4; D is undetermined. Trimming removed 6 bases from V and 0 bases from J, with 3 bases in between. The CDR3 has 12 residues. DNA of the CDR3: TGTGCCAGCAGCTCAGCCAAAAACATTCAGTACTTC. It translates to CASSSAKNIQYF.

The J gene is TRBJ1-5, the V gene TRBV5-8, with 8 bases lining up with TRBD1. CDR3 size: 16 residues. Germline V gives CDR1 SGHTS, CDR2 YDEGEE. J gave up 3 bases and V 3 bases, and 8 bases lay outside the gene matches. This CDR3 reads CASSSWDRWDNQPQHF. CDR3 nucleotides: TGTGCCAGCAGCTCGTGGGACAGGTGGGACAATCAGCCCCAGCATTTT.

This clone was seen only once. The rearrangement joins TRBV30 to TRBJ1-2; 10 nucleotides line up with TRBD1. CDR1 and CDR2 from the germline V gene are GTSNPN and SVGIG (reference sequence). The CDR3 sequence is 13 residues long. V gave up 5 bases and J gave up 8 bases; unmatched junction bases: 8. The CDR3 sequence: CAWGDRGLLGYTF. For the CDR3, the DNA is TGTGCCTGGGGGGACAGGGGTTTGCTCGGCTACACCTTC.

The rearrangement uses TRBV5-1 and TRBJ2-7; perhaps TRBD2 as D (7 bases). CDR1 is SGHRS and CDR2 is YFSETQ in the germline V gene. Trimming stripped 0 bases from V and 4 bases from J, with 14 bases between. The CDR3 runs 15 residues. This chain's CDR3 is CASSLDRGAQYEQYF. The CDR3 coding sequence is TGCGCCAGCAGCTTGGATCGGGGGGCGCAGTACGAGCAGTACTTC.

The chain has TRBV5-1 and TRBJ2-3; D is uncertain. V lost 2 bases to trimming and J lost 0 bases, with 7 bases between them. CDR1 is SGHRS, CDR2 YFSETQ, per germline. CDR3 length: 14 residues. As DNA, the CDR3 is TGCGCCAGCAGCTTACTCGTCAGCACAGATACGCAGTATTTT. As protein: CASSLLVSTDTQYF.

The chain joins TRBV7-2 to TRBJ2-3, with no clear D. This CDR3 comprises 15 residues. Looked up from germline, CDR1 is SGHTA and CDR2 is FQGNSA. The germline V and J ends were trimmed by 2 bases and 1 base, with 10 bases remaining between them. The CDR3 protein is CASSLNNGGTDTQYF. CDR3 nucleotides: TGTGCCAGCAGCTTAAATAACGGTGGCACAGATACGCAGTATTTT. The entire variable domain, with the rest obtained from reference TRBV7-2 and TRBJ2-3, is as follows: GAGVSQSPSNKVTEKGKDVELRCDPISGHTALYWYRQSLGQGLEFLIYFQGNSAPDKSGLPSDRFSAERTGGSVSTLTIQRTQQEDSAVYLCASSLNNGGTDTQYFGPGTRLTVL.

The chain links TRBV20-1 to TRBJ2-7; unclear D gene. Germline V gene lookup returns CDR1 DFQATT and CDR2 SNEGSKA (reference sequence). This CDR3 spans 13 amino acids. Between the trimmed V and J ends, which lost 3 bases and 6 bases, there was a span of 15 bases. In nucleotides, the CDR3 is TGCAGTGCTAGTGCCAGCCCTCGGGTCGAGCAGTACTTC. As protein: CSASASPRVEQYF.

The J gene is TRBJ1-3, the V gene TRBV6-1, with a weak D call TRBD1 (5 bases). V was pared by 4 bases and J by 0 bases, with 16 bases between. The CDR3 spans 17 residues. Looked up from germline, CDR1 is MNHNS and CDR2 is SASEGT. The CDR3 DNA sequence: TGTGCCAGCAGTGGACGATTCGGGGGGGACTCTGGAAACACCATATATTTT. Translating gives CASSGRFGGDSGNTIYF.

V usage is TRBV24-1 and J usage is TRBJ2-1, with 10 nucleotides matching TRBD1. Germline assignment: CDR1 KGHDR and CDR2 SFDVKD. The CDR3 length is 17 residues. Germline trimming cut 1 base from V and 7 bases from J; bases unmatched to any gene: 9. CDR3: CATSDLAPGQGWNEQFF. The CDR3 bases are TGTGCCACCAGTGATTTAGCTCCGGGACAGGGGTGGAATGAGCAGTTCTTC.

V gene TRBV9 combines with J gene TRBJ1-4; no firm D call. This CDR3 is built from 17 residues. V lost 0 bases and J 5 bases, leaving 17 bases between the germline ends. Germline loops: CDR1 SGDLS, CDR2 YYNGEE. CDR3 protein: CASSVDGGSGGNEKLFF. The CDR3 coding sequence is TGTGCCAGCAGCGTAGACGGCGGGTCAGGAGGCAATGAAAAACTGTTTTTT.

The gene calls are TRBV15 and TRBJ2-7; no definite D call. From germline, CDR1 is LNHNV and CDR2 YYDKDF (reference sequence). The CDR3 is made up of 16 amino acids. Trimming shortened V by 0 bases and J by 0 bases, and 12 bases separated the two germline ends. CDR3 amino acids: CATSRDFAVPSYEQYF. The CDR3 DNA follows: TGTGCCACCAGCAGAGATTTCGCGGTACCCTCCTACGAGCAGTACTTC. The whole variable domain, remainder taken from reference TRBV15 and TRBJ2-7, is DAMVIQNPRYQVTQFGKPVTLSCSQTLNHNVMYWYQQKSSQAPKLLFHYYDKDFNNEADTPDNFQSRRPNTSFCFLDIRSPGLGDTAMYLCATSRDFAVPSYEQYFGPGTRLTVT.

The V and J genes are TRBV27 and TRBJ2-7, with D possibly being TRBD2 (6 bases). The ends were cut back, 5 bases at V and 6 bases at J, with 20 bases in the middle. Looked up from germline, CDR1 is MNHEY and CDR2 is SMNVEV (reference sequence). The CDR3 consists of 15 residues. The CDR3 is CASSITGPGDREQYF. The CDR3 DNA reads TGTGCCAGCAGTATCACGGGGCCGGGAGACCGCGAGCAGTACTTC.

This clone was detected a few times. CDR3 nucleotides: TGCAGTGCTAGTTTGGAGGGGGCGGGAACTGAAGCTTTCTTT. This sequence encodes CSASLEGAGTEAFF. This chain links TRBV20-1 with TRBJ1-1; the match to TRBD1 covers 7 bases. With 3 bases clipped from V and 5 bases from J, the junction kept 9 bases outside the gene matches. CDR1 DFQATT and CDR2 SNEGSKA come from the germline V gene (reference sequence). CDR3 size: 14 residues.